This T cell receptor (beta chain) was sequenced during a study of CD8 T cells in Susac syndrome. Reverse transcription of about 0.5 to 1 ug RNA used random hexamers. One entry per CDR3 protein, called by TCRdb with MiXCR from the immunoSEQ multiplex PCR reads. The profile shows 75,000 to 100,000 distinct CDR3 sequences, around 94% of them singletons. Germline V CDR1 and CDR2: LNHNV, YYDKDF (reference sequence). V dropped 0 bases and J dropped 2 bases, with 14 bases sitting between them. There are 16 residues in the CDR3. The receptor's source is a human donor in good health. The chain combines TRBV15 with TRBJ2-7; D may be TRBD1 (5 bases). Sequenced input: CD8+ T cells from PBMCs. CDR3 sequence: CATSRDKGVGAYEQYF. CDR3 DNA: TGTGCCACCAGCAGAGATAAAGGGGTCGGCGCCTACGAGCAGTACTTC.